Described below is a single T cell receptor beta chain sequence and its context. The antigen is not known. This record comes from a study of CD8 T cells in ankylosing spondylitis. Study observations and caveats: Some motif variants had been reported before (in reactive arthritis synovial fluid and blood). Disease-linked clones reportedly concentrated significantly in matched ankylosing spondylitis synovial fluid.

Researchers built TCR beta libraries using quantitative 5'-RACE with molecular barcodes. TCRdb re-called the 5' RACE reads with MiXCR, one entry per CDR3 protein. The sample contains 200,000 to 250,000 distinct CDR3 sequences, 8% to 11% of which appear only once. From germline, CDR1 is SGHRS and CDR2 YFSETQ. This CDR3 has 16 residues. The trim removed 0 bases at V and 1 base at J, leaving 6 bases unmatched. Sequencing input: blood, either unsorted or a sorted T cell fraction (not recorded which). J is TRBJ2-7 and V is TRBV5-1, with 8 bases matching TRBD1. The source of this sequence is a male donor with ankylosing spondylitis or in good health (not recorded which). As DNA, the CDR3 is TGCGCCAGCAGCTTGGAACCGGGACAGGCATCCTACGAGCAGTACTTC. The encoded protein is CASSLEPGQASYEQYF.